This T cell receptor beta chain was obtained from a study of T cell changes during pregnancy in multiple sclerosis. Germline V lookup: CDR1 MNHNY, CDR2 SVGAGI (reference sequence). The CDR3 is 16 residues long. The trim removed 0 bases at V and 7 bases at J, leaving 9 bases unmatched. Repertoires were generated with immunoSEQ multiplex PCR, while TCRdb's copy carries only in-frame clones and drops some. This sample has about 110,000 clones, with roughly 92% found just once. This clonotype was obtained from a female donor with multiple sclerosis, enrolled in a pregnancy study. The chain combines TRBV6-6 with TRBJ2-7; 10 bases map to TRBD2. This sample comprised peripheral blood, obtained in the third trimester of pregnancy. CDR3 sequence (DNA): TGTGCCAGCAGTTACTCTAGCCTAGCGGGAGACTGGGAGCAGTACTTC. Amino acids: CASSYSSLAGDWEQYF.